The 21 T cell receptor beta chains given below trace back to one sample, sequenced in a study of blood T cells in healthy people across ages. Using a J-beta primer mix together with a sample-barcoded 5' primer, a second PCR was run for roughly 7 to 11 cycles. TCRdb redid the calling of the 5' RACE reads with MiXCR, one entry per CDR3 protein. The table includes roughly 1.6 million distinct CDR3 sequences, roughly 32% detected once. What was sequenced was blood. The source is a woman aged 25 to 39 in good health.

This chain connects TRBV20-1 to TRBJ1-1; D possibly corresponds to TRBD1 (5 bases). Trimming took 8 bases from V and 10 from J, leaving 23 bases between them. CDR1 and CDR2 (germline): DFQATT, SNEGSKA (reference sequence). The CDR3 covers 13 residues. The CDR3 sequence is CSTLEGISSAAFF. CDR3 nucleotide sequence: TGCAGTACCCTGGAGGGGATTAGCTCGGCAGCTTTCTTT.

CDR3 nucleotides: TGTGCCAGCAGCCAAGATCTACTAGTAAGCACAGATACGCAGTATTTT. This gives the protein CASSQDLLVSTDTQYF. The chain links TRBV4-2 to TRBJ2-3, with D possibly being TRBD2 (5 bases). The CDR3 is made up of 16 amino acids. Trimming stripped 0 bases from V and 0 bases from J, with 10 bases between. CDR1 and CDR2 from the germline V gene are LGHNA and YNFKEQ.

This clonotype was recorded a few times. The chain recombines TRBV25-1 with TRBJ1-5; D is perhaps TRBD1 (6 bases). The V end lost 3 bases, the J end lost 6 bases, and 15 bases lay between the germline ends. Germline CDR1 MGHDK, CDR2 SYGVNS. This CDR3 is 15 amino acids long. For the CDR3, the DNA is TGTGCCAGCAGTGATCTTGACAGGTCGTTTCAGCCCCAGCATTTT. Amino acids: CASSDLDRSFQPQHF.

The sample holds a few counts of this clonotype. J is TRBJ2-7 and V is TRBV6-6, with 7 bases aligning to TRBD1. The germline V gene has CDR1 MNHNY and CDR2 SVGAGI (reference sequence). V was clipped by 2 bases and J by 0 bases; unmatched bases: 10. This CDR3 is built from 17 residues. The CDR3 reads CASSYPSTGAGSYEQYF. CDR3 coding DNA: TGTGCCAGCAGTTACCCCTCAACAGGGGCCGGCTCCTACGAGCAGTACTTC.

As concerns this clonotype: One end of the junction fails to match germline, which may point to a read error. The chain recombines TRBV9 with TRBJ2-1; 10 bases line up with TRBD2. Germline CDR1 reads SGDLS; CDR2 reads YYNGEE. The CDR3 has 15 residues. The CDR3 coding sequence is TGTGCCAGCAGCGTGAGCGGGAGGGGATACAATGAGCGGTTCTTC. Residues: CASSVSGRGYNERFF.

Only a few counts were recorded for this clonotype. The rearrangement uses TRBV7-9 and TRBJ2-1; tentatively, D is TRBD1 or TRBD2 (6 bases each). The CDR3 sequence is 16 residues long. The germline gives CDR1 SEHNR, CDR2 FQNEAQ (reference sequence). V was trimmed by 7 bases and J by 8 bases, leaving 24 bases between them. CDR3 loop: CASTPGVAGPSYEQFF. In DNA, the CDR3 is TGTGCCAGCACCCCAGGGGTGGCGGGACCTTCCTATGAGCAGTTCTTC.

About this clonotype itself: The junction differs from germline at one of its ends, possibly a read error. V is TRBV7-8 and J is TRBJ1-2, with D hard to call. Germline CDR1 and CDR2: SGHVS and FQNEAQ. The CDR3 has 15 residues. CDR3 nucleotide sequence: TGTGCCAGCAGCTTAGAACGGCTCCTAAACTATGGCTGCACCTTC. Translating it yields CASSLERLLNYGCTF.

In this sample, this clonotype turned up once. The rearrangement uses TRBV12-3 or TRBV12-4 and TRBJ2-7; D remains ambiguous. The CDR3 consists of 12 residues. The V end lost 7 bases, the J end lost 2 bases, and 9 bases lay between the germline ends. The CDR3, as DNA: TGTGCCAGCACCTTATCCCCCTACGAGCAGTACTTC. Its protein product is CASTLSPYEQYF.

In its sample, this clonotype was seen a few times. The chain couples TRBV9 to TRBJ2-1; the D gene is possibly TRBD2 (6 bases). From germline, CDR1 is SGDLS and CDR2 YYNGEE. V was shortened by 4 bases and J by 9 bases, with 23 bases between the two germline ends. The CDR3 has 16 amino acids. CDR3 region: CASSPWAGLTRGEQFF. The CDR3 coding sequence is TGTGCCAGCAGCCCCTGGGCGGGGCTTACACGGGGTGAGCAGTTCTTC. The full variable domain, in which reference TRBV9 and TRBJ2-1 provide the parts outside the CDR3, is DSGVTQTPKHLITATGQRVTLRCSPRSGDLSVYWYQQSLDQGLQFLIQYYNGEERAKGNILERFSAQQFPDLHSELNLSSLELGDSALYFCASSPWAGLTRGEQFFGPGTRLTVL.

The chain employs TRBV20-1 and TRBJ1-1; 10 bases line up with TRBD1. Germline values: CDR1 DFQATT, CDR2 SNEGSKA (reference sequence). J was trimmed by 4 bases and V by 6 bases; bases with no gene match: 11. The CDR3 is 15 residues long. This CDR3 is CSARWDRGRGTEAFF. The CDR3 DNA reads as TGCAGTGCGAGATGGGACAGGGGACGGGGCACTGAAGCTTTCTTT.

The chain's CDR3 is CASSHRTGEQYF. The CDR3 nucleotides are TGTGCCAGCAGTCACCGGACGGGCGAGCAGTACTTC. The chain joins TRBV5-6 to TRBJ2-7, with no clear D. V was trimmed by 5 bases and J by 6 bases, leaving 12 bases between them. The CDR3 extends over 12 amino acids. Germline assignment: CDR1 SGHDT and CDR2 YYEEEE.

The gene calls are TRBV5-4 and TRBJ1-2; D is undetermined. V lost 0 bases, J lost 4 bases, and 7 bases lay in between. Germline CDR1 and CDR2: SGHNT and YYREEE (reference sequence). This CDR3 has 13 residues. The CDR3 protein is CASSLDFLYGYTF. CDR3 coding DNA: TGTGCCAGCAGCTTGGACTTTCTCTATGGCTACACCTTC.

Concerning this clonotype: One end of the junction does not line up with germline, which may come from a read error. The J gene is TRBJ2-6, the V gene TRBV6-2 or TRBV6-3; a weak D match, TRBD1 (5 bases). The V gene's germline CDR1 is MNHEY and CDR2 SVGEGT. The CDR3 sequence is 13 residues long. The CDR3 DNA is TGTGCCAGCAAACCCTCTGGGGCCAACGTCCGGACTTTC. Translation: CASKPSGANVRTF.

A word on this clonotype: One end of the junction fails to match germline, which may point to a read error. The chain couples TRBV12-3 or TRBV12-4 to TRBJ1-1; D gene unclear. This CDR3 spans 12 amino acids. The CDR3 DNA reads as TGTGCCGGCAGTTTGCTTGACCCTGGAGCTTTCTTT. Translated, it gives CAGSLLDPGAFF.

The V and J genes are TRBV7-3 and TRBJ2-3; 14 nucleotides match TRBD2. The CDR3 length is 20 residues. J was trimmed by 12 bases and V by 2 bases; bases with no gene match: 22. From germline, CDR1 is SGHTA and CDR2 FQGTGA. DNA of the CDR3: TGTGCCAGCAGCTTAGACGGGACTAGCGGGAGACCAACTCATCCCTTCACACAGTATTTT. Its protein is CASSLDGTSGRPTHPFTQYF.

The V and J genes are TRBV13 and TRBJ1-2; 8 bases fit TRBD1. The J segment lost 6 bases and the V segment lost 5 bases, leaving 8 bases of the junction unmatched. Germline V gene sequence: CDR1 PRHDT, CDR2 FYEKMQ (reference sequence). There are 14 residues in the CDR3. DNA for the CDR3: TGTGCCAGCAGCCCGGGGACAGGCTCCCATGGCTACACCTTC. It specifies CASSPGTGSHGYTF.

The table lists this clonotype with many counts. This chain uses TRBV20-1 with TRBJ2-7; D not resolved. This CDR3 has 12 residues. Germline CDR1 and CDR2: DFQATT and SNEGSKA (reference sequence). V was pared by 3 bases and J by 2 bases, with 8 bases between. The CDR3 spells CSARVEAYEQYF. CDR3 bases: TGCAGTGCTAGGGTCGAGGCCTACGAGCAGTACTTC.

This chain connects TRBV19 to TRBJ2-3; tentative D call: TRBD2 (5 bases). Germline CDR1 is LNHDA and CDR2 is SQIVND (reference sequence). Trimming took 2 bases from V and 3 from J, leaving 12 bases between them. The CDR3 length is 15 residues. This CDR3 is CASSITGKPTDTQYF. In DNA, the CDR3 is TGTGCCAGTAGTATAACGGGGAAACCTACAGATACGCAGTATTTT.

This chain uses TRBV5-5 with TRBJ1-6; no firm D call. The CDR3 runs to 16 residues. Per germline, CDR1 SGHKS and CDR2 YYEKEE (reference sequence). V lost 0 bases, J lost 8 bases, and 15 bases lay in between. CDR3 DNA sequence: TGTGCCAGCAGCTTGGGTGGACCCACCGGGGATTCACCCCTCCACTTT. This encodes CASSLGGPTGDSPLHF. Based on the CDR3 plus reference TRBV5-5 and TRBJ1-6, the full variable domain is DAGVTQSPTHLIKTRGQQVTLRCSPISGHKSVSWYQQVLGQGPQFIFQYYEKEERGRGNFPDRFSARQFPNYSSELNVNALLLGDSALYLCASSLGGPTGDSPLHFGNGTRLTVT.

This clonotype has a handful of counts. The chain is built from TRBV5-5 and TRBJ2-3, with 9 bases identical to TRBD1. The J segment lost 1 base and the V segment lost 3 bases, leaving 9 bases of the junction unmatched. CDR3 size: 17 residues. Germline V gene data show CDR1 as SGHKS and CDR2 as YYEKEE (reference sequence). CDR3 sequence reads: CASSYPETGGGTDTQYF. In DNA, the CDR3 is TGTGCCAGCAGCTACCCCGAGACAGGGGGAGGCACAGATACGCAGTATTTT.

The J gene is TRBJ2-3, the V gene TRBV6-1; TRBD2 is a possible D gene (6 bases). Trimming took off 8 bases at V and 2 bases at J, with 17 bases between the two ends. CDR3 length: 15 residues. Germline V gene data show CDR1 as MNHNS and CDR2 as SASEGT. The CDR3: CASYKAGWFTDTQYF. In nucleotides, the CDR3 is TGTGCCAGCTACAAAGCGGGTTGGTTCACAGATACGCAGTATTTT.